This TCR beta chain was observed in a study of cytomegalovirus exposure and HLA in healthy donors. Turning to the study itself: A data release that came early held 75 million to 85 million unique TCRs from HLA-typed donors.

V shed 6 bases and J shed 4 bases, with 16 bases lying between them. Germline V CDR1 and CDR2: LGHNT, FRNRAP. CDR3 length: 15 residues. PCR primers comprised 60 Vbeta and 13 Jbeta primers. Some clones are missing from TCRdb's copy, which holds only in-frame ones; the method was immunoSEQ multiplex PCR. The sample lists more than 110,000 clones, around 75% occurring once. This chain uses TRBV12-5 with TRBJ1-3, with D possibly being TRBD1 (5 bases). The sequenced sample was PBMCs. The origin of this receptor is a female donor in good health and CMV-seronegative. The CDR3 reads CASGAPRAKGNTIYF. CDR3 DNA sequence: TGTGCTAGTGGGGCCCCCAGGGCGAAGGGAAACACCATATATTTT.